Below are 11 T cell receptor beta chains sequenced from a single sample in a study of regulatory T cells in long-lasting Graves disease. Documented time point: newly diagnosed GD, antithyroid drugs for less than 3 months. TCR sequences were obtained from RNA taken from PBMCs. Both iRepertoire HTBI primers and Arm-PCR of CDR3 regions were used to build the TCR beta libraries. One entry per CDR3 protein results from TCRdb running MiXCR on the multiplex PCR reads. Among hundreds of thousands of distinct CDR3 sequences listed, 16% were seen once. Separately, the same data were catalogued under a study of T cells in Graves' hyperthyroidism and ophthalmopathy.

This specimen was peripheral blood mononuclear cells (PBMCs), taken at new diagnosis, from a patient treated with antithyroid drugs. The source of these receptors is a middle-aged woman with Graves disease.

This chain joins TRBV7-9 and TRBJ2-5; no clear D. Germline V gene lookup returns CDR1 SEHNR and CDR2 FQNEAQ (reference sequence). This CDR3 has 15 amino acids. V was shortened by 5 bases and J by 5 bases, with 18 bases between the two germline ends. The CDR3, as DNA: TGTGCCAGCAGCCAGGTTAGGGCAGCGCAGGAGACCCAGTACTTC. This codes for CASSQVRAAQETQYF.

With respect to this clonotype: A much bigger clone sits one base away, suggesting this may be a read error. The gene calls are TRBV3-1 and TRBJ2-4, with TRBD2 identical over 11 bases. Per the germline V gene, CDR1 is LGHDT and CDR2 is YNNKEL (reference sequence). CDR3 length: 16 residues. V shed 4 bases, J shed 13 bases, and the junction held 15 bases outside the gene matches. CDR3 loop: CASSRLAGRSYNEQYF. The CDR3 DNA is TGTGCCAGCAGCCGACTAGCGGGGAGATCCTACAATGAGCAGTACTTC. Full variable domain (missing parts from reference TRBV3-1 and TRBJ2-4): DTAVSQTPKYLVTQMGNDKSIKCEQNLGHDTMYWYKQDSKKFLKIMFSYNNKELIINETVPNRFSPKSPDKAHLNLHINSLELGDSAVYFCASSRLAGRSYNEQYFGAGTRLSVL.

This clonotype appeared a few times. V is TRBV30 and J is TRBJ1-6; no reliable D call. Germline V lookup: CDR1 GTSNPN, CDR2 SVGIG (reference sequence). The CDR3 runs to 15 residues. The V end lost 4 bases, the J end lost 6 bases, and 16 bases lay between the germline ends. CDR3: CAWNPLAGFNSPLHF. Written as DNA, the CDR3 is TGTGCCTGGAATCCCCTGGCGGGATTTAATTCACCCCTCCACTTT.

In its sample, this clonotype was seen many times. The chain joins TRBV6-1 to TRBJ1-5; tentatively, D is TRBD1 (5 bases). Germline CDR1 reads MNHNS; CDR2 reads SASEGT. This CDR3 region has 14 residues. Trimming took off 5 bases at V and 7 bases at J, with 15 bases between the two ends. CDR3 sequence (DNA): TGTGCCAGCAGTAGGCAGGGCCCGAACCAGCCCCAGCATTTT. Its translation is CASSRQGPNQPQHF.

This clonotype was picked up a small number of times. The rearrangement links TRBV6-1 to TRBJ2-6; 8 bases fit TRBD1. Germline V lookup: CDR1 MNHNS, CDR2 SASEGT. CDR3 length: 16 residues. Germline trimming cut 6 bases from V and 0 bases from J; bases unmatched to any gene: 4. CDR3 in amino acids: CASRTGAASGANVLTF. CDR3 DNA: TGTGCCAGCAGGACAGGGGCGGCCTCTGGGGCCAACGTCCTGACTTTC.

The rearrangement joins TRBV12-5 to TRBJ2-1, with 8 bases matching TRBD1. V shed 2 bases and J 5 bases; nucleotides not matched to a gene: 5. Germline CDR1 is LGHNT and CDR2 is FRNRAP. CDR3 length: 15 residues. The CDR3: CASGLPDRGNNEQFF. The DNA for the CDR3 is TGTGCTAGTGGTTTGCCAGACAGGGGCAACAATGAGCAGTTCTTC.

This clonotype was found a few times. J is TRBJ1-1 and V is TRBV29-1; D gene ambiguous. The germline V gene has CDR1 SQVTM and CDR2 ANQGSEA. Trimming left V 2 bases short and J 5 bases short, with 9 bases between. The CDR3 totals 12 residues. In nucleotides, the CDR3 is TGCAGCGTTGAAAAGACCCGAACTGAAGCTTTCTTT. Translating gives CSVEKTRTEAFF. The full variable domain, rest sourced from reference TRBV29-1 and TRBJ1-1, is SAVISQKPSRDICQRGTSLTIQCQVDSQVTMMFWYRQQPGQSLTLIATANQGSEATYESGFVIDKFPISRPNLTFSTLTVSNMSPEDSSIYLCSVEKTRTEAFFGQGTRLTVV.

This clonotype was recorded many times. J is TRBJ1-2 and V is TRBV7-2; 7 nucleotides agree with TRBD1. Germline V gene lookup returns CDR1 SGHTA and CDR2 FQGNSA. J lost 2 bases, V lost 5 bases, and 11 bases had no gene match. The CDR3 loop spans 16 amino acids. The CDR3 region is CASSAGGGQRNYGYTF. The CDR3 DNA reads TGTGCCAGCAGCGCCGGAGGGGGACAGAGAAACTATGGCTACACCTTC.

This clonotype came up many times. The chain links TRBV3-1 to TRBJ2-5; 12 nucleotides align to TRBD1. Unmatched junction bases numbered 5, after V lost 5 bases and J lost 4 bases. The germline CDR1 and CDR2 sequences are LGHDT and YNNKEL (reference sequence). CDR3 length equals 15 residues. CDR3 residues: CASSSPGQGAETQYF. CDR3 DNA sequence: TGTGCCAGCAGCTCCCCGGGACAGGGGGCAGAGACCCAGTACTTC.

This clonotype has a count of ten or more. CDR3 amino acids: CAISEGTGQETQYF. The CDR3 region has the DNA TGTGCCATCAGTGAGGGGACAGGACAAGAGACCCAGTACTTC. The rearrangement joins TRBV10-3 to TRBJ2-5; 8 bases match TRBD1. The germline CDR1 and CDR2 sequences are ENHRY and SYGVKD. V was clipped by 2 bases and J by 2 bases; unmatched bases: 1. The CDR3 has 14 residues.

This clonotype was counted at least ten times. The V and J genes are TRBV2 and TRBJ1-2, with TRBD1 matching 10 bases. This CDR3 region has 13 residues. V dropped 6 bases and J dropped 6; count of bases not matched to a gene: 4. The germline V gene encodes CDR1 SNHLY and CDR2 FYNNEI. In nucleotides, the CDR3 is TGTGCCAGCAGACTGGGACAGGGGAATGGCTACACCTTC. Amino acid sequence: CASRLGQGNGYTF.